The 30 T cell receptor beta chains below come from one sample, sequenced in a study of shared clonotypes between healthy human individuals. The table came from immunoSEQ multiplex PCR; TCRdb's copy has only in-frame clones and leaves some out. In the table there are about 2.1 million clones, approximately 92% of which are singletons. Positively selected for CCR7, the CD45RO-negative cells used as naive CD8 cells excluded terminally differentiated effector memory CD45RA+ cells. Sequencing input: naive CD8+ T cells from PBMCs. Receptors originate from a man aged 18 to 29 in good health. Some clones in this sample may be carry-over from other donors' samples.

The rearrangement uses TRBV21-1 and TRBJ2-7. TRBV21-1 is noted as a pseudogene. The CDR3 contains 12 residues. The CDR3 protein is CASSNQRPEQYF. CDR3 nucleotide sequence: TGTGCCAGCAGCAACCAAAGGCCGGAGCAGTACTTC.

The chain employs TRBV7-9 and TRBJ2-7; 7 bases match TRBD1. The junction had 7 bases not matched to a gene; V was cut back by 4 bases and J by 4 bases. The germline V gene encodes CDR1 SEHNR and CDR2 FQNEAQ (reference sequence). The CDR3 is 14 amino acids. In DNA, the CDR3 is TGTGCCAGCAGCTCCCGGGACAGAAATTACGAGCAGTACTTC. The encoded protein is CASSSRDRNYEQYF.

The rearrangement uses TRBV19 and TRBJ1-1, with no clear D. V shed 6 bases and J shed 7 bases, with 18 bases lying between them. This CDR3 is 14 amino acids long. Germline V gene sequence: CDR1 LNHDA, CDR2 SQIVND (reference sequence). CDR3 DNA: TGTGCCAGTAGGCCAAGGGTTGTCATGGGTGAAGCTTTCTTT. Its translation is CASRPRVVMGEAFF.

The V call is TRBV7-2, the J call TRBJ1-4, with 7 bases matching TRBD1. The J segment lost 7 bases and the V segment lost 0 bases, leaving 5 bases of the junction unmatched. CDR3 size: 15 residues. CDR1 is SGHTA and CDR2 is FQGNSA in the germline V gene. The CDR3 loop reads CASSLADRSAEKLFF. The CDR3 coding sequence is TGTGCCAGCAGCTTAGCGGACAGGTCTGCTGAAAAACTGTTTTTT.

The CDR3 nucleotides read TGTGCCAGCAGCTTGGGTGACAGGGAAGGTCAGCCCCAGCATTTT. Its protein product is CASSLGDREGQPQHF. This sequence joins TRBV7-6 and TRBJ1-5, with 7 bases lining up with TRBD1. The J segment lost 6 bases and the V segment lost 3 bases, leaving 8 bases of the junction unmatched. The length of the CDR3 is 15 residues. In germline, CDR1 is SGHVS, CDR2 FNYEAQ.

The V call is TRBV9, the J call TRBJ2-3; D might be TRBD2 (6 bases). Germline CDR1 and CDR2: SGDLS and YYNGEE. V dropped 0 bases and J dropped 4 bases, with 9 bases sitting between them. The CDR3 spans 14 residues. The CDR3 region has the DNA TGTGCCAGCAGCGTAGGACTAGGCCCAGATACGCAGTATTTT. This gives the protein CASSVGLGPDTQYF.

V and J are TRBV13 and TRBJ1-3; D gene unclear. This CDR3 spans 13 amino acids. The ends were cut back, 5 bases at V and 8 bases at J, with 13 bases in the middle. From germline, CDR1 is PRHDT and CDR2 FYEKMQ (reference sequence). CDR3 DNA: TGTGCCAGCAGCCCACCCCATGTGGACACCATATATTTT. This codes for CASSPPHVDTIYF.

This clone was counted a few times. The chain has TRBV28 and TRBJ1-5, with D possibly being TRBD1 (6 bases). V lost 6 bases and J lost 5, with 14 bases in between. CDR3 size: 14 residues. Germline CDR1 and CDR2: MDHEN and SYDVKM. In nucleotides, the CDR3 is TGTGCCAGCAGACGGTACAGGGCTGATCAGCCCCAGCATTTT. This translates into CASRRYRADQPQHF.

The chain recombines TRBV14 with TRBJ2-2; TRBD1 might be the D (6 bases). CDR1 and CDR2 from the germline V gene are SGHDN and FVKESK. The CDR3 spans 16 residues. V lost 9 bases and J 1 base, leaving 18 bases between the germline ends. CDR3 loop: CASIQGDKENTGELFF. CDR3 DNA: TGTGCCAGTATCCAAGGGGACAAGGAGAACACCGGGGAGCTGTTTTTT.

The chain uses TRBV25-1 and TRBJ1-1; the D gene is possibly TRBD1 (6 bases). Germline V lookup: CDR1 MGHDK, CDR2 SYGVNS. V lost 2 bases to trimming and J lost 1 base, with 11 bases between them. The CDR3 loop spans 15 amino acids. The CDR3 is CASSEEGRGNTEAFF. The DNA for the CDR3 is TGTGCCAGCAGTGAAGAGGGCAGGGGGAACACTGAAGCTTTCTTT.

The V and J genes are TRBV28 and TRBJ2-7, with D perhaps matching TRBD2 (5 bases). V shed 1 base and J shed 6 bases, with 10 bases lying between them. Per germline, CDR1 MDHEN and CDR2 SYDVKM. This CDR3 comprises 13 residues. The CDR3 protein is CASSLYTRSEQYF. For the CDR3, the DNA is TGTGCCAGCAGTTTATATACTAGGAGCGAGCAGTACTTC.

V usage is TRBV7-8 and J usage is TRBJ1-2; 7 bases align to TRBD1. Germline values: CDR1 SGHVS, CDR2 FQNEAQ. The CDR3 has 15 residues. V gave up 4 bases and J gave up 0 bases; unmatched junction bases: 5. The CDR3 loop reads CASSSLTGPNYGYTF. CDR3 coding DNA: TGTGCCAGCAGCTCGCTGACAGGGCCTAACTATGGCTACACCTTC. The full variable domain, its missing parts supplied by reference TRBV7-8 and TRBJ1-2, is GAGVSQSPRYKVAKRGQDVALRCDPISGHVSLFWYQQALGQGPEFLTYFQNEAQLDKSGLPSDRFFAERPEGSVSTLKIQRTQQEDSAVYLCASSSLTGPNYGYTFGSGTRLTVV.

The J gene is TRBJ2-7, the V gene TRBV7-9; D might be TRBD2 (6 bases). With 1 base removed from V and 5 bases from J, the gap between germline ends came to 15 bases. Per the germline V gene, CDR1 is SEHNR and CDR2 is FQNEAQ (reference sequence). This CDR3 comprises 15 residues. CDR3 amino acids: CASSLVDYPLDEQYF. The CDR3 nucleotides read TGTGCCAGCAGCTTAGTGGACTATCCCCTTGACGAGCAGTACTTC.

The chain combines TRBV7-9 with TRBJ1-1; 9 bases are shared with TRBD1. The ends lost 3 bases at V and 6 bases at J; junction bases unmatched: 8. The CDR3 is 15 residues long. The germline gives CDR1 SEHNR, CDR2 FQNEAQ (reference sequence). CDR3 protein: CASSLITGGSAEAFF. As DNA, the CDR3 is TGTGCCAGCAGCTTGATTACAGGGGGCTCGGCTGAAGCTTTCTTT.

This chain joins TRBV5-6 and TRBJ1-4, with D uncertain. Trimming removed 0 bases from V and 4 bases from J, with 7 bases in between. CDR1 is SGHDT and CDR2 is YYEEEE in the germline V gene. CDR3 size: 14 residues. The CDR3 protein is CASSLGSSNEKLFF. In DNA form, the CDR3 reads TGTGCCAGCAGCTTGGGAAGCAGTAATGAAAAACTGTTTTTT.

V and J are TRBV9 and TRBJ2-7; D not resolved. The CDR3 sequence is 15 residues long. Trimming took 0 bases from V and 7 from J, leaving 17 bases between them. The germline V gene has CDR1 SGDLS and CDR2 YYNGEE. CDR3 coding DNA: TGTGCCAGCAGCGTAGGACCAATGGGGTCCTGGGAGCAGTACTTC. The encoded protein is CASSVGPMGSWEQYF.

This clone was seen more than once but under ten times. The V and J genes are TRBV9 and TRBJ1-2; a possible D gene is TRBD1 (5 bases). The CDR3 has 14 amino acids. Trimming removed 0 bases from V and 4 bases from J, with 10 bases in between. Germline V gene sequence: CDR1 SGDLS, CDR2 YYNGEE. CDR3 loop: CASSVGDSGYGYTF. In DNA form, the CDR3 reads TGTGCCAGCAGCGTAGGAGACAGTGGCTATGGCTACACCTTC.

The CDR3 nucleotides read TGCAGCGCCCAAGGAGGGGGCGGGAACACCGGGGAGCTGTTTTTT. Protein: CSAQGGGGNTGELFF. The chain uses TRBV29-1 and TRBJ2-2; D might be TRBD1 (7 bases). The length of the CDR3 is 15 residues. V gave up 7 bases and J gave up 1 base, with 16 bases separating them. The germline V gene encodes CDR1 SQVTM and CDR2 ANQGSEA.

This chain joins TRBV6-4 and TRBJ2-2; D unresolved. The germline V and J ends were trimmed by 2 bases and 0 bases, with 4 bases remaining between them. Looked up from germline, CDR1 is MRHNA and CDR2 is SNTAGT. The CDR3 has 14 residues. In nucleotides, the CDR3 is TGTGCCAGCAGTGACGACGCGAACACCGGGGAGCTGTTTTTT. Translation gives CASSDDANTGELFF.

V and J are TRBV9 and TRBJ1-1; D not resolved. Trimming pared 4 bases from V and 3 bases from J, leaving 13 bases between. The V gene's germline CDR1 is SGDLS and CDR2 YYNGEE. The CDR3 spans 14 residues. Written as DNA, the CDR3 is TGTGCCAGCAGCCGACGGGTGATCGACACTGAAGCTTTCTTT. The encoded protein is CASSRRVIDTEAFF.

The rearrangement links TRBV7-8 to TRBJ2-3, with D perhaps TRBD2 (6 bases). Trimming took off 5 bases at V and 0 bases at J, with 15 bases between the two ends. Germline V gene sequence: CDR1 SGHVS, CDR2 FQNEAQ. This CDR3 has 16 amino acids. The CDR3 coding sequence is TGTGCCAGCAGCATCCTAGTTGGGGGGAGCACAGATACGCAGTATTTT. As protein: CASSILVGGSTDTQYF. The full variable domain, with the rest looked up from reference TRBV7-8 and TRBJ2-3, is GAGVSQSPRYKVAKRGQDVALRCDPISGHVSLFWYQQALGQGPEFLTYFQNEAQLDKSGLPSDRFFAERPEGSVSTLKIQRTQQEDSAVYLCASSILVGGSTDTQYFGPGTRLTVL.

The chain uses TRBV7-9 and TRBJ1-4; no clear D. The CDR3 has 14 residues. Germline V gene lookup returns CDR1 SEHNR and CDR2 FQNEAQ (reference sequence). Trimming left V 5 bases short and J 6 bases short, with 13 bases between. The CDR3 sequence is CASSPPGVHEKLFF. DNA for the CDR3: TGTGCCAGCAGCCCACCGGGCGTACATGAAAAACTGTTTTTT.

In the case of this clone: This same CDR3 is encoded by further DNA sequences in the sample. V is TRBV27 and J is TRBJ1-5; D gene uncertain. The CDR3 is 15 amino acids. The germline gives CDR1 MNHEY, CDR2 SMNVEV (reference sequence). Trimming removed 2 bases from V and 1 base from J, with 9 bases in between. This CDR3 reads CASSLVGMSNQPQHF. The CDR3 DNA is TGTGCCAGCAGTTTAGTGGGGATGAGCAATCAGCCCCAGCATTTT.

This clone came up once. For the CDR3, the DNA is TGCGCCAGCAGCCAAGGGTTGGTAAATGAGCAGTTCTTC. This gives the protein CASSQGLVNEQFF. The J gene is TRBJ2-1, the V gene TRBV4-3; D unresolved. V was shortened by 1 base and J by 7 bases, with 8 bases between the two germline ends. CDR1 and CDR2 from the germline V gene are LGHNA and YSLEER. The CDR3 runs 13 residues.

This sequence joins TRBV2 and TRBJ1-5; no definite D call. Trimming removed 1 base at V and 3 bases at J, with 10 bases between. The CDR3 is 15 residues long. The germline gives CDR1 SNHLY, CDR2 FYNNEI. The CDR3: CASSEDGQYNQPQHF. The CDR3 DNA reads TGTGCCAGCAGTGAAGATGGGCAGTACAATCAGCCCCAGCATTTT. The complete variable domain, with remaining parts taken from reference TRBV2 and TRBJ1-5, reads EPEVTQTPSHQVTQMGQEVILRCVPISNHLYFYWYRQILGQKVEFLVSFYNNEISEKSEIFDDQFSVERPDGSNFTLKIRSTKLEDSAMYFCASSEDGQYNQPQHFGDGTRLSIL.

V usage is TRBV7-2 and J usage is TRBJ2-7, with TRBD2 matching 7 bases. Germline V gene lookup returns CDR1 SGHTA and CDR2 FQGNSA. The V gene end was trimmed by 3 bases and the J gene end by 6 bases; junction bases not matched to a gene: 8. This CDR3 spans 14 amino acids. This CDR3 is CASSFAGDGSEQYF. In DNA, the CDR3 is TGTGCCAGCAGCTTTGCGGGGGATGGTAGCGAGCAGTACTTC. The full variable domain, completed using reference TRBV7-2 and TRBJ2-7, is GAGVSQSPSNKVTEKGKDVELRCDPISGHTALYWYRQSLGQGLEFLIYFQGNSAPDKSGLPSDRFSAERTGGSVSTLTIQRTQQEDSAVYLCASSFAGDGSEQYFGPGTRLTVT.

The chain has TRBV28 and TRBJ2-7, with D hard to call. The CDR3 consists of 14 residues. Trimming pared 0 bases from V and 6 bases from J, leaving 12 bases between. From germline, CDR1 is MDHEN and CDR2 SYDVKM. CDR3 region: CASSLWVQPTEQYF. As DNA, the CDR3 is TGTGCCAGCAGTTTATGGGTCCAACCCACCGAGCAGTACTTC. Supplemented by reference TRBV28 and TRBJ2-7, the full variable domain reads DVKVTQSSRYLVKRTGEKVFLECVQDMDHENMFWYRQDPGLGLRLIYFSYDVKMKEKGDIPEGYSVSREKKERFSLILESASTNQTSMYLCASSLWVQPTEQYFGPGTRLTVT.

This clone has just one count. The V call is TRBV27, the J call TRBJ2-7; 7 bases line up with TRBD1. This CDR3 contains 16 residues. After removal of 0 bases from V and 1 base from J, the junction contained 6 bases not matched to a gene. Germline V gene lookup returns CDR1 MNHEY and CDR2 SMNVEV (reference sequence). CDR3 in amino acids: CASSLSMGQRSYEQYF. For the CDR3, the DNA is TGTGCCAGCAGTTTATCGATGGGACAGAGATCCTACGAGCAGTACTTC.

The CDR3 bases are TGTGCCTGGGGGACTAGCGGGACTACTGTTGGGGGCAATGAGCAGTTCTTC. Residues: CAWGTSGTTVGGNEQFF. J is TRBJ2-1 and V is TRBV30; 13 positions match TRBD2. CDR3 length: 17 residues. Germline trimming cut 5 bases from V and 6 bases from J; bases unmatched to any gene: 13. Germline V CDR1 and CDR2: GTSNPN, SVGIG (reference sequence).

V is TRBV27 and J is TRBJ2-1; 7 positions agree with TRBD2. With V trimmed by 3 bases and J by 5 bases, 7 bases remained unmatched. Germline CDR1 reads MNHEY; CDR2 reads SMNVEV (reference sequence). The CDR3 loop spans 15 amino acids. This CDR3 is CASSFRGVRDNEQFF. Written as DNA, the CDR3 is TGTGCCAGCAGTTTTCGGGGGGTCCGCGACAATGAGCAGTTCTTC.